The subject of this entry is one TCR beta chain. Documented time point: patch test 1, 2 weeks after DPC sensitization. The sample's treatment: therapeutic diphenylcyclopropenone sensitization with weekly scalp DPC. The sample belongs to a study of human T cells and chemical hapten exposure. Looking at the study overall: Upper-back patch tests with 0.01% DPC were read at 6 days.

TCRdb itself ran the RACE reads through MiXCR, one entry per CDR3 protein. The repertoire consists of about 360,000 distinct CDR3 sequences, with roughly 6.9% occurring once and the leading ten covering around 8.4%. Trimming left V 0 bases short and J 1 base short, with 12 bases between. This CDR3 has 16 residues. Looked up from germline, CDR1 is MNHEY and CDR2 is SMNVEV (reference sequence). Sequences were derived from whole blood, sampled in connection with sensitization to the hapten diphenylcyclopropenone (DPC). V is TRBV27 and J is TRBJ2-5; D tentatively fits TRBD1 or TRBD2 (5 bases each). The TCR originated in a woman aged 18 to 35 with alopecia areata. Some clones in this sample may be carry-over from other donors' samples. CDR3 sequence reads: CASSLSQGAIQETQYF. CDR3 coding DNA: TGTGCCAGCAGTTTATCGCAGGGAGCCATCCAAGAGACCCAGTACTTC.